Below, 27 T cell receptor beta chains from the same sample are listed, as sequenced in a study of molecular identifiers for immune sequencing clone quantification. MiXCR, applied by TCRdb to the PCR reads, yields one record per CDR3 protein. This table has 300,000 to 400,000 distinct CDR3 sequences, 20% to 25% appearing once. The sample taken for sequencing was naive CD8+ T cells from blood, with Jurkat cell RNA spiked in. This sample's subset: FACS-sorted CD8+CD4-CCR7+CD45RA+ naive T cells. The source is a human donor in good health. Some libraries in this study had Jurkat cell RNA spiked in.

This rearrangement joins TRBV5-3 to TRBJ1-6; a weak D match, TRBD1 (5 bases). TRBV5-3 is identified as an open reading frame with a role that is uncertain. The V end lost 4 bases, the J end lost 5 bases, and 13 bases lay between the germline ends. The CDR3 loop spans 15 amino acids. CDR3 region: CARSPAGPHNSPLHF. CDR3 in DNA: TGTGCCAGAAGCCCAGCGGGACCCCATAATTCACCCCTCCACTTT.

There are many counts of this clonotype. CDR3 sequence: CASSSVGTASSYEQYF. CDR3 nucleotides: TGTGCCAGCAGCTCGGTAGGGACAGCGAGCTCCTACGAGCAGTACTTC. This chain connects TRBV7-9 to TRBJ2-7; TRBD1 matches at 7 bases. Germline assignment: CDR1 SEHNR and CDR2 FQNEAQ (reference sequence). With V trimmed by 4 bases and J by 0 bases, 9 bases remained unmatched. The CDR3 is 16 residues long.

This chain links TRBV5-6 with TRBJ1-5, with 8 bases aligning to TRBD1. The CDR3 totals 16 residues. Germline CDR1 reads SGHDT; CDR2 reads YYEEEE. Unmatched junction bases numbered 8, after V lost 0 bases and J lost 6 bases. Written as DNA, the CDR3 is TGTGCCAGCAGCTTGGCGACAGGGGAAGGTAGTCAGCCCCAGCATTTT. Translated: CASSLATGEGSQPQHF.

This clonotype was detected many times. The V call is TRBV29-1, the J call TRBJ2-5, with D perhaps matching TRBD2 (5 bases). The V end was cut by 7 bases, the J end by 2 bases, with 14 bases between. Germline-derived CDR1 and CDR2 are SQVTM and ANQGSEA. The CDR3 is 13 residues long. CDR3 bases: TGCAGCGCCACCGAGAGACTACAAGAGACCCAGTACTTC. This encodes CSATERLQETQYF.

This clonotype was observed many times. CDR3 region: CASSFSGGSATDTQYF. The CDR3, as DNA: TGTGCCAGCAGTTTTAGTGGGGGCTCCGCCACAGATACGCAGTATTTT. This chain uses TRBV12-3 or TRBV12-4 with TRBJ2-3; D is possibly TRBD1 (6 bases). The CDR3 covers 16 residues. Trimming took off 3 bases at V and 2 bases at J, with 15 bases between the two ends.

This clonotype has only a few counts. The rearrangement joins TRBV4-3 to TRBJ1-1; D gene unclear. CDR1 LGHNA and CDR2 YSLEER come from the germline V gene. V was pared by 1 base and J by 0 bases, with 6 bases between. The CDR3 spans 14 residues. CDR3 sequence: CASSQGAMNTEAFF. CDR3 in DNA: TGCGCCAGCAGCCAAGGAGCCATGAACACTGAAGCTTTCTTT.

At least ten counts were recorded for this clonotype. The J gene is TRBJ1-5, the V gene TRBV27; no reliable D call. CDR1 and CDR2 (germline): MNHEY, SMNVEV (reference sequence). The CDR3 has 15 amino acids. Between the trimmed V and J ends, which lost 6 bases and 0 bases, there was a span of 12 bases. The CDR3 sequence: CASSPTGSSNQPQHF. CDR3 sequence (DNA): TGTGCCAGCAGCCCGACGGGGAGTAGCAATCAGCCCCAGCATTTT.

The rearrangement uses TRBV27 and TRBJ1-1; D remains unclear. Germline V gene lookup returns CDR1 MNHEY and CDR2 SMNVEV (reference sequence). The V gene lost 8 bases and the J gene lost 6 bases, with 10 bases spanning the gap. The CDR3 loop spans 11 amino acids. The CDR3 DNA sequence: TGTGCCAGCCAGGAAGGGTCTGAAGCTTTCTTT. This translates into CASQEGSEAFF.

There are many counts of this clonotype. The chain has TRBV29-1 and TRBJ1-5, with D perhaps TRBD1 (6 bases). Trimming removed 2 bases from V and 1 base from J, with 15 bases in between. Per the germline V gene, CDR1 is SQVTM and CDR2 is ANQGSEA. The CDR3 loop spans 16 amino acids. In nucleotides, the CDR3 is TGCAGCGTTGAATCATCGGGGGCCGGGAGCAATCAGCCCCAGCATTTT. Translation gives CSVESSGAGSNQPQHF.

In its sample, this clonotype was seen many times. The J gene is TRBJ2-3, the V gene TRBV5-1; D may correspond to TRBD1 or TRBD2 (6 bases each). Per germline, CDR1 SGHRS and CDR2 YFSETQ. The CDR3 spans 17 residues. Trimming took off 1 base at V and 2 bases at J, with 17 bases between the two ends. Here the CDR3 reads CASSLSPGDFNTDTQYF. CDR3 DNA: TGCGCCAGCAGCTTGTCCCCAGGGGACTTTAACACAGATACGCAGTATTTT.

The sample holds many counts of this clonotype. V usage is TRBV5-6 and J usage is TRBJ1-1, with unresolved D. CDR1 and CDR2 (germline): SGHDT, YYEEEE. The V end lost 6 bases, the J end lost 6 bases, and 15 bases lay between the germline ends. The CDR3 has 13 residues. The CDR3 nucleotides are TGTGCCAGCACCTCAGATGACGGTTCTGAAGCTTTCTTT. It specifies CASTSDDGSEAFF.

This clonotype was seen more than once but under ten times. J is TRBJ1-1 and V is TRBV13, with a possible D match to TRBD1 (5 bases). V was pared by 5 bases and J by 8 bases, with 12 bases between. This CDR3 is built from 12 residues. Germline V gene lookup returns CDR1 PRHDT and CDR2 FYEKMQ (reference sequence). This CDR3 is CASSPSGLEAFF. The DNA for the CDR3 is TGTGCCAGCAGCCCATCGGGGCTCGAAGCTTTCTTT.

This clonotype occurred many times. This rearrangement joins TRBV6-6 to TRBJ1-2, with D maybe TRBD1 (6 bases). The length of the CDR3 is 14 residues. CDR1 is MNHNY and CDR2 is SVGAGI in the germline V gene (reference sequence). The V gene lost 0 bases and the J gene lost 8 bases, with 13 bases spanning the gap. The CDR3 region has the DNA TGTGCCAGCAGTTACTCTGAGGGGGATCAGGGCTACACCTTC. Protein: CASSYSEGDQGYTF.

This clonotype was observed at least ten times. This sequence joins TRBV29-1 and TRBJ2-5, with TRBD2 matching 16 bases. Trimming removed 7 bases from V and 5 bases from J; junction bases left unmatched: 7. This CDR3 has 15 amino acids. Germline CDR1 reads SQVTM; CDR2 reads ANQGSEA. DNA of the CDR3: TGCAGCGGAAGGGGACTAGCGGGAGGGGGTGAGACCCAGTACTTC. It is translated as CSGRGLAGGGETQYF.

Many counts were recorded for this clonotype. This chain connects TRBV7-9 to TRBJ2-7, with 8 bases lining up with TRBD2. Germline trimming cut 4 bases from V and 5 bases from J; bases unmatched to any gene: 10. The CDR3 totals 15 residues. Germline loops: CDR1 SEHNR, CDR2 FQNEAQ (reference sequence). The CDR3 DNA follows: TGTGCCAGCAGCTCTCCCGGGGGGGCGCTGAACGAGCAGTACTTC. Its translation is CASSSPGGALNEQYF.

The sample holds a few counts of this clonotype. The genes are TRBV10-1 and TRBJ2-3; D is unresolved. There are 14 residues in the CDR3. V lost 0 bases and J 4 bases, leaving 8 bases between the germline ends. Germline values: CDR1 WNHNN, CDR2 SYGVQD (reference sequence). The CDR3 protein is CASSESGLADTQYF. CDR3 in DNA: TGCGCCAGCAGTGAGTCGGGGTTAGCAGATACGCAGTATTTT.

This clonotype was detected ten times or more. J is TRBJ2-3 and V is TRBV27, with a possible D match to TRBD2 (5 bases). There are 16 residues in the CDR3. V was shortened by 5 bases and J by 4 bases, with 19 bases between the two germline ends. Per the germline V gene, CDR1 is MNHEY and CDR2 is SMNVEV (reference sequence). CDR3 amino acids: CASSQGLVRGPDTQYF. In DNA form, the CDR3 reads TGTGCCAGCAGTCAAGGACTCGTCCGCGGCCCAGATACGCAGTATTTT.

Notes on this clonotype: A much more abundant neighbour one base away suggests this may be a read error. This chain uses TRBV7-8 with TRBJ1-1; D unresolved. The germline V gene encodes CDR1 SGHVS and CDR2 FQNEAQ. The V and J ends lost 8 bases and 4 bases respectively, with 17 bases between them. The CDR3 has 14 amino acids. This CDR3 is CASGSVGLGTEAFF. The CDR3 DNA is TGTGCCAGCGGCTCCGTTGGGCTTGGCACTGAAGCTTTCTTT.

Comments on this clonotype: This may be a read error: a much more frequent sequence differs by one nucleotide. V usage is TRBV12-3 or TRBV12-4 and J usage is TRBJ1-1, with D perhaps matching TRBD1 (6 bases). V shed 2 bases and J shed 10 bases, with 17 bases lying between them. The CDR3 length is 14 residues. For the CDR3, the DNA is TGTGCCAGCAGTTTATTTAGACAGGTCAGTCGAGCTTTCTTT. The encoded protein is CASSLFRQVSRAFF.

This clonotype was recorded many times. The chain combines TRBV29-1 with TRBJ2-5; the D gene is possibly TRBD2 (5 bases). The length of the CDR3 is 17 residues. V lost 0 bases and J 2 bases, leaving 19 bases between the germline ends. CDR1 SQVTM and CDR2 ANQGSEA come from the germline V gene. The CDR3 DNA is TGCAGCGTTGAAGAAATAGGCGGGTACTCCTTACAAGAGACCCAGTACTTC. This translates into CSVEEIGGYSLQETQYF.

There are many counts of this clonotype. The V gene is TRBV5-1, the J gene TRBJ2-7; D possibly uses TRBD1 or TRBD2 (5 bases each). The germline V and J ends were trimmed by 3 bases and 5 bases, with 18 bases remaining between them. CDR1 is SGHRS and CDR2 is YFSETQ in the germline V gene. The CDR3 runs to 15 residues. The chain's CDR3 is CASSSTGTPTDEQYF. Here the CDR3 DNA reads TGCGCCAGCAGCTCGACCGGGACCCCTACGGACGAGCAGTACTTC.

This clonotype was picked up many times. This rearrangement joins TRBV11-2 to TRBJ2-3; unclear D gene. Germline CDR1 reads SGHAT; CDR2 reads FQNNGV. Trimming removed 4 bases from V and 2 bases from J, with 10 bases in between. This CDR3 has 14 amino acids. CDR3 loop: CASSSGENTDTQYF. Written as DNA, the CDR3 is TGTGCCAGCAGCTCCGGAGAGAACACAGATACGCAGTATTTT.

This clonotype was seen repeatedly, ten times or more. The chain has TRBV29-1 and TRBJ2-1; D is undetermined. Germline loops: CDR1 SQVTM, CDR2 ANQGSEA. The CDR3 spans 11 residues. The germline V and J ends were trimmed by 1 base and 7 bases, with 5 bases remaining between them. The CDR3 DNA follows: TGCAGCGTTGAAGCTGGGAATGAGCAGTTCTTC. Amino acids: CSVEAGNEQFF.

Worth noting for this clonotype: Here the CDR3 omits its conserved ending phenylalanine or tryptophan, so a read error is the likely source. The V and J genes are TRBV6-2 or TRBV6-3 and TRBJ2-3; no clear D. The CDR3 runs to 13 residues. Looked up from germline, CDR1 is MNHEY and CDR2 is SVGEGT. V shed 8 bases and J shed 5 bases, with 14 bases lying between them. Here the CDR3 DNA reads TGTGCCAGCTCCCTCCGACTTCGAGATACGCAGTATCTT. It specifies CASSLRLRDTQYL.

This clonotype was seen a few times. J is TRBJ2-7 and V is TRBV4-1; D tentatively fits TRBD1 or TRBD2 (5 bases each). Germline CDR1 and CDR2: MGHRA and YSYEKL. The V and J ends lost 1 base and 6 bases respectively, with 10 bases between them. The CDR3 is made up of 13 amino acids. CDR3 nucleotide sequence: TGCGCCAGCAGCCAAGCCCCCGGGACCGAGCAGTACTTC. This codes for CASSQAPGTEQYF.

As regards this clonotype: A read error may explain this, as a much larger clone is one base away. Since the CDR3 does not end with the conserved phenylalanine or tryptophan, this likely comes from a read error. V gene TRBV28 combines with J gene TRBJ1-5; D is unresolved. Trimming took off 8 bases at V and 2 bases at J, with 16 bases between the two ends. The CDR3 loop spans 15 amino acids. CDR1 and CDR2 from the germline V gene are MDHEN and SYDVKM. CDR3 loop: CASVRSSRGNQPQHS. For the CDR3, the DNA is TGTGCCAGCGTCAGGTCCAGTCGGGGCAATCAGCCCCAGCATTCT.

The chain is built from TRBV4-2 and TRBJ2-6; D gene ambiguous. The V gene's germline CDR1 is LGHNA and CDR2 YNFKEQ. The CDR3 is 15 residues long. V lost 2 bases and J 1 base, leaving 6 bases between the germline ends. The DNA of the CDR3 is TGTGCCAGCAGCCAAACAGATTCTGGGGCCAACGTCCTGACTTTC. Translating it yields CASSQTDSGANVLTF.